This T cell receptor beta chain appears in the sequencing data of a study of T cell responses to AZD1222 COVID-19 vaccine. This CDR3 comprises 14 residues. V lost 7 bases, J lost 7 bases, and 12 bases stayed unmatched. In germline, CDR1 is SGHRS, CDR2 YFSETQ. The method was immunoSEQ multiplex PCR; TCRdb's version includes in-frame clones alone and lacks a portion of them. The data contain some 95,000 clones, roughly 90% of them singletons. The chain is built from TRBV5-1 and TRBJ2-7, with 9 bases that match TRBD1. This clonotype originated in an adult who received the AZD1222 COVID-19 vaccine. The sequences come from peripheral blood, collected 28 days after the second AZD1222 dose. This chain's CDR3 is CASEPGTGYLEQYF. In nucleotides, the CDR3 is TGCGCCAGCGAACCCGGGACAGGGTACTTGGAGCAGTACTTC. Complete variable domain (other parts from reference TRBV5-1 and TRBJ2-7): KAGVTQTPRYLIKTRGQQVTLSCSPISGHRSVSWYQQTPGQGLQFLFEYFSETQRNKGNFPGRFSGRQFSNSRSEMNVSTLELGDSALYLCASEPGTGYLEQYFGPGTRLTVT.